A selection of T cell receptor beta chains follows, all from one sample in a study of cytomegalovirus exposure and HLA in healthy donors. Data came from immunoSEQ multiplex PCR; TCRdb stores just in-frame clones and leaves some out. Altogether 35,000 to 45,000 clones are present, 55% to 75% being singletons, with the ten largest covering less than 4%. Source material: PBMCs. The source is a woman aged 25 to 45 in good health and CMV-seronegative. The CDR3 runs from the conserved cysteine through the conserved F or W. The D gene is left open where the match is weak. Size is stated for part of the rows, as once, few or many counts, or as a class when the clone is expanded.

>NA|TRBJ2-3|TRBV6-1|NA
CASSEGLTDTQYF
TGTGCCAGCAGTGAAGGACTCACAGATACGCAGTATTTT
>NA|TRBJ2-7|TRBV15|TRBD1
CATSRGMGQGAYEQYF
TGTGCCACCAGCAGAGGAATGGGACAGGGGGCCTACGAGCAGTACTTC
>NA|TRBJ1-5|TRBV9|NA
CASNRGGDNQPQHF
TGTGCCAGCAATCGGGGAGGGGACAATCAGCCCCAGCATTTT
>NA|TRBJ1-1|TRBV6-5|NA
CASSFSYLELNTEAFF
TGTGCCAGCAGTTTCTCTTATCTAGAACTGAACACTGAAGCTTTCTTT
>NA|TRBJ2-7|TRBV5-6|TRBD1
CASSLLTGQGLSEQYF
TGTGCCAGCAGCTTGCTCACGGGACAGGGACTTAGCGAGCAGTACTTC
>NA|TRBJ1-1|TRBV30|NA
CAWTIDKAEAFF
TGTGCCTGGACCATTGACAAGGCTGAAGCTTTCTTT
>NA|TRBJ1-1|TRBV5-1|NA
CASSGGGSPVEAFF
TGCGCCAGCAGCGGAGGAGGATCTCCCGTTGAAGCTTTCTTT
>NA|TRBJ2-3|TRBV4-2|TRBD1
CASSQATGVDTQYF
TGTGCCAGCAGCCAAGCGACAGGGGTCGATACGCAGTATTTT
>NA|TRBJ2-1|TRBV29-1|TRBD2
CSAVGTSGRNEQFF
TGCAGCGCCGTGGGAACTAGCGGGAGGAATGAGCAGTTCTTC
>NA|TRBJ1-5|TRBV7-9|NA
CSSSFGDQPQHF
TGTTCCAGCAGCTTCGGAGATCAGCCCCAGCATTTT
>NA|TRBJ2-3|TRBV18|NA
CASSLLSSTDTQYF
TGTGCCAGCTCACTCCTATCTAGCACAGATACGCAGTATTTT
>NA|TRBJ1-4|TRBV2|TRBD1
CASRGDSRKLFF
TGTGCCAGCAGAGGGGACAGCAGAAAACTGTTTTTT
>once|TRBJ1-2|TRBV6-5|TRBD1
CASSYDPGPGGGYTF
TGTGCCAGCAGTTACGATCCCGGCCCAGGGGGTGGCTACACCTTC
>NA|TRBJ1-5|TRBV6-4|NA
CASSPQGMSNQPQHF
TGTGCCAGCAGTCCCCAGGGAATGAGCAATCAGCCCCAGCATTTT
>once|TRBJ1-6|TRBV5-1|NA
CASSLAVDSPLHF
TGCGCCAGCAGCTTGGCGGTGGATTCACCCCTCCACTTT
>NA|TRBJ1-2|TRBV10-3|NA
CAISDKAGVYGYTF
TGTGCCATCAGTGATAAGGCAGGGGTGTATGGCTACACCTTC
>NA|TRBJ2-1|TRBV29-1|NA
CSHLVGHGYNEQFF
TGCAGCCATCTAGTGGGACACGGATACAATGAGCAGTTCTTC
>few|TRBJ1-2|TRBV20-1|NA
CSAHVNYGYTF
TGCAGTGCACACGTTAACTATGGCTACACCTTC
>NA|TRBJ1-5|TRBV6-4|NA
CASSLGLGQPQHF
TGTGCCAGCAGTCTGGGACTTGGGCAGCCCCAGCATTTT
>NA|TRBJ1-5|TRBV4-1|NA
CASSPRVQGLNQPQHF
TGCGCCAGCAGCCCGCGGGTACAGGGATTAAATCAGCCCCAGCATTTT
>NA|TRBJ2-3|TRBV10-3|TRBD2
CAITRTSGSTDTQYF
TGTGCCATCACTCGGACTAGCGGGAGCACAGATACGCAGTATTTT
>NA|TRBJ2-5|TRBV28|NA
CASSSEETQYF
TGTGCCAGCAGTTCCGAAGAGACCCAGTACTTC
>NA|TRBJ1-1|TRBV2|TRBD1
CASREQGAWTEAFF
TGTGCCAGCAGGGAACAGGGGGCGTGGACTGAAGCTTTCTTT
>NA|TRBJ1-1|TRBV28|NA
CASRSGVGTEAFF
TGTGCCAGCAGATCAGGGGTAGGCACTGAAGCTTTCTTT
>NA|TRBJ1-1|TRBV2|TRBD1
CASSDPTGENTEAFF
TGTGCCAGCAGTGACCCGACAGGGGAGAACACTGAAGCTTTCTTT
>NA|TRBJ2-7|TRBV11-2|NA
CASSTQQRGEQYF
TGTGCCAGCAGCACCCAGCAAAGGGGCGAGCAGTACTTC
>NA|TRBJ2-3|TRBV7-2|TRBD2
CASSLGEGTQYF
TGTGCCAGCAGCTTAGGGGAGGGGACGCAGTATTTT
>NA|TRBJ1-6|TRBV10-3|TRBD1
CAISDNRGDNSPLHF
TGTGCCATCAGTGACAACAGGGGTGATAATTCACCCCTCCACTTT
>NA|TRBJ2-7|TRBV30|TRBD1
CAWSDRVRSYEQYF
TGTGCCTGGAGCGACAGGGTTAGGAGCTACGAGCAGTACTTC
>NA|TRBJ1-2|TRBV29-1|TRBD1
CSDEQGEYGYTF
TGCAGCGACGAACAGGGGGAATATGGCTACACCTTC
>few|TRBJ1-5|TRBV5-1|TRBD1
CASSQTGLEGHF
TGCGCCAGCAGCCAGACAGGGCTGGAAGGGCATTTT
>once|TRBJ2-5|TRBV29-1|NA
CSVAPPGETQYF
TGCAGCGTGGCCCCCCCGGGAGAGACCCAGTACTTC
>NA|TRBJ1-2|TRBV13|NA
CASSLWSVSGYTF
TGTGCCAGCAGCTTATGGTCAGTCTCTGGCTACACCTTC
>NA|TRBJ1-1|TRBV28|NA
CAIGRGGTEAFF
TGTGCCATCGGTAGGGGGGGCACTGAAGCTTTCTTT
>NA|TRBJ1-2|TRBV6-5|NA
CASSYKGVGYGYTF
TGTGCCAGCAGTTACAAGGGGGTGGGGTATGGCTACACCTTC
>NA|TRBJ2-4|TRBV5-6|TRBD1
CASSTIRDSKNIQYF
TGTGCCAGCAGCACAATAAGGGACAGCAAAAACATTCAGTACTTC
>once|TRBJ1-3|TRBV30|NA
CAWSAGRWTGNTIYF
TGTGCCTGGAGCGCCGGCAGGTGGACTGGAAACACCATATATTTT
>NA|TRBJ2-7|TRBV10-3|NA
CAISPPDKAYEQYF
TGTGCCATCAGCCCCCCCGACAAAGCCTACGAGCAGTACTTC
>NA|TRBJ1-5|TRBV5-6|NA
CASSRGGGNQPQHF
TGTGCCAGCAGCCGAGGGGGGGGGAATCAGCCCCAGCATTTT
>NA|TRBJ1-1|TRBV5-1|TRBD1
CASSLWTGGAAEAFF
TGCGCCAGCAGCTTATGGACAGGGGGCGCAGCTGAAGCTTTCTTT
>NA|TRBJ1-2|TRBV7-3|TRBD1
CASGTASYGYTF
TGTGCCTCAGGGACAGCAAGCTATGGCTACACCTTC
>NA|TRBJ2-3|TRBV29-1|TRBD2
CSVVLAGGTDTQYF
TGCAGCGTTGTACTAGCGGGGGGCACAGATACGCAGTATTTT